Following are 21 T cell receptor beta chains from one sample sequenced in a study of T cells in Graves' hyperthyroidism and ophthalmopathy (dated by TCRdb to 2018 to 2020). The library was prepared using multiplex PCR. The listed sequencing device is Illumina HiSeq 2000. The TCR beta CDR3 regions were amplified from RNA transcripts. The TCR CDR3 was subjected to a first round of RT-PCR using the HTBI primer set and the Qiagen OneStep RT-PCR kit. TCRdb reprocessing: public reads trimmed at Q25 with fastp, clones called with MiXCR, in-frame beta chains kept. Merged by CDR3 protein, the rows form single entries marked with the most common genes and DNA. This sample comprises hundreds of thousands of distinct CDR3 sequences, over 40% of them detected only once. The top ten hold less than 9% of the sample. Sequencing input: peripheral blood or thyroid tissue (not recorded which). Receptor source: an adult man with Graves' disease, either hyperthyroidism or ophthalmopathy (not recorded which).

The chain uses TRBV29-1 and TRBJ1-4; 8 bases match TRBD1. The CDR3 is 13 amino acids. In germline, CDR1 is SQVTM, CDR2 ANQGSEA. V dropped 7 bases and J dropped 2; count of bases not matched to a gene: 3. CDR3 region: CSARTGTNEKLFF. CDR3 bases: TGCAGCGCAAGGACAGGGACTAATGAAAAACTGTTTTTT.

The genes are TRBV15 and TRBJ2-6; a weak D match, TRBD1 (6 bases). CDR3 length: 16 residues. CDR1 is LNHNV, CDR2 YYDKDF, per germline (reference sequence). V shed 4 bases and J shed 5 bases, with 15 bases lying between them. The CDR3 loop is CATSISAGVRANVLTF. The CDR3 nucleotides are TGTGCCACCAGCATTTCCGCAGGGGTACGGGCCAACGTCCTGACTTTC.

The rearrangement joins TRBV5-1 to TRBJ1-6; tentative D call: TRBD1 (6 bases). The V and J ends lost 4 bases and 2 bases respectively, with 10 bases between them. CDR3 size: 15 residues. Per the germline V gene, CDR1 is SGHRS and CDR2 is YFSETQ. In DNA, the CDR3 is TGCGCCAGCAGCCGAGGACAGACCTATAATTCACCCCTCCACTTT. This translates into CASSRGQTYNSPLHF.

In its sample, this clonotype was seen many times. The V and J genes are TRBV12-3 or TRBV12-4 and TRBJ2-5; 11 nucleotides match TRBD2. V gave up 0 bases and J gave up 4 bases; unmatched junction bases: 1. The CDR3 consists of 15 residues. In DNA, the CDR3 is TGTGCCAGCAGTTTAGCGACTAGCGGGATAGAGACCCAGTACTTC. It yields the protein CASSLATSGIETQYF.

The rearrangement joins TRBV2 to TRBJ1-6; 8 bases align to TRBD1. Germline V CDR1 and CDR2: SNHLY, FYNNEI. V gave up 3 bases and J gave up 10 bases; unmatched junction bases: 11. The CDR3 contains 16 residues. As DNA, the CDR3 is TGTGCCAGCAGTGATTACCGGGACAGGTATTACTCACCCCTCCACTTT. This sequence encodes CASSDYRDRYYSPLHF.

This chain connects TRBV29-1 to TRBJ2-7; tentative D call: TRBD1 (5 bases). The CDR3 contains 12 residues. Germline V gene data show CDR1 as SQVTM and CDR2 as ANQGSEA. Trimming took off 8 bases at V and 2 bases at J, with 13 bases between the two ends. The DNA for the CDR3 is TGCAGCAGTGCTGGCAGGGCCTACGAGCAGTACTTC. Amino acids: CSSAGRAYEQYF.

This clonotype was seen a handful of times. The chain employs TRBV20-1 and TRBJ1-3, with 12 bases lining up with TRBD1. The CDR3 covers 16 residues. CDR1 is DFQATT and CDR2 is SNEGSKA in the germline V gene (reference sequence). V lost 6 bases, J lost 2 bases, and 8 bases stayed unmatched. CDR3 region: CSAEGQGARTGNTIYF. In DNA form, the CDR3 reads TGCAGTGCCGAGGGACAGGGGGCAAGGACTGGAAACACCATATATTTT.

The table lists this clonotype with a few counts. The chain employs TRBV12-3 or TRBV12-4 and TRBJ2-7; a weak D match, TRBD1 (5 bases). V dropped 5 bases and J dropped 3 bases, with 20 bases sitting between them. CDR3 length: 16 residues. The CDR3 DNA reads TGTGCCAGCAGTGACTCAGTAAAGGGGTTCCTCTACGAGCAGTACTTC. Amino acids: CASSDSVKGFLYEQYF.

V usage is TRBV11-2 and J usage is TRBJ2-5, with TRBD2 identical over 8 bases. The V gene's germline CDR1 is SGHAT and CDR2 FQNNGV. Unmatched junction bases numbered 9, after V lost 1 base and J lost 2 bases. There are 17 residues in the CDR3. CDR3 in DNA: TGTGCCAGCAGCTTAGGAGGGCTAGCGGGCACTCAAGAGACCCAGTACTTC. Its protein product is CASSLGGLAGTQETQYF.

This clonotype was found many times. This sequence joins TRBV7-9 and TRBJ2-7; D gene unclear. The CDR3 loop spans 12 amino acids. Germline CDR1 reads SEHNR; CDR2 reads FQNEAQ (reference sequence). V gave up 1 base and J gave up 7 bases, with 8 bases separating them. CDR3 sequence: CASSLERAEQYF. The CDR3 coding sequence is TGTGCCAGCAGCTTAGAACGAGCGGAGCAGTACTTC.

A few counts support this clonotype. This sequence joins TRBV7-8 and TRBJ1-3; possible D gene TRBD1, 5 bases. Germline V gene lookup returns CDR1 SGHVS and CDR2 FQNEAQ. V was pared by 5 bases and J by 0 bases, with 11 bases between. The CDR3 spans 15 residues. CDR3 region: CASSPGPSSGNTIYF. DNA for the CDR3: TGTGCCAGCAGCCCGGGACCGAGCTCTGGAAACACCATATATTTT.

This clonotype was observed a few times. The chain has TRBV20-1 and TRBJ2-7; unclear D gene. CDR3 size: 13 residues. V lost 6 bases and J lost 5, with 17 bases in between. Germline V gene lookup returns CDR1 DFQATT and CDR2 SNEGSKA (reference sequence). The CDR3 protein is CSATVGHRDEQYF. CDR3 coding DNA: TGCAGTGCCACAGTTGGGCATCGGGACGAGCAGTACTTC.

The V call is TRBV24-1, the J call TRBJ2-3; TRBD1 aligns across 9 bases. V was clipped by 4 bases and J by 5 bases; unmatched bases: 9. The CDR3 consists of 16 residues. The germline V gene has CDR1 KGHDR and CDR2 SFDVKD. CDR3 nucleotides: TGTGCCACCAGTGACTCCGACAGGGGGTACGGAGATACGCAGTATTTT. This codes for CATSDSDRGYGDTQYF.

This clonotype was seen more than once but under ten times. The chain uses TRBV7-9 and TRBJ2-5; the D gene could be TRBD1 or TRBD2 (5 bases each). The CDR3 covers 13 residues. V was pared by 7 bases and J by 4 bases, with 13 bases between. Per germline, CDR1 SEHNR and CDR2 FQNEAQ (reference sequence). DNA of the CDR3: TGTGCCAGCACCGGGACGGCGGGAGAGACCCAGTACTTC. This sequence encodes CASTGTAGETQYF. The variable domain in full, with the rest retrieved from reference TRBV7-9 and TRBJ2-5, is DTGVSQNPRHKITKRGQNVTFRCDPISEHNRLYWYRQTLGQGPEFLTYFQNEAQLEKSRLLSDRFSAERPKGSFSTLEIQRTEQGDSAMYLCASTGTAGETQYFGPGTRLLVL.

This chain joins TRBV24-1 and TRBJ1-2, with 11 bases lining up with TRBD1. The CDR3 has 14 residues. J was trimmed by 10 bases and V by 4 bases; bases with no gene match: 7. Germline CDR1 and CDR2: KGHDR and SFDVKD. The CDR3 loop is CATSERGQGAFYTF. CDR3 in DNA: TGTGCCACCAGTGAACGAGGACAGGGGGCCTTCTACACCTTC.

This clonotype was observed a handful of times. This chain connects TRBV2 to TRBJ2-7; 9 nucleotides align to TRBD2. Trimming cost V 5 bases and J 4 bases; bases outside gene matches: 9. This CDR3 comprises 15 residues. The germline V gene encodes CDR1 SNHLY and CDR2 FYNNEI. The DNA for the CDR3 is TGTGCCAGCAGTTTTGTAGCGGGGGCGAAATACGAGCAGTACTTC. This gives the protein CASSFVAGAKYEQYF.

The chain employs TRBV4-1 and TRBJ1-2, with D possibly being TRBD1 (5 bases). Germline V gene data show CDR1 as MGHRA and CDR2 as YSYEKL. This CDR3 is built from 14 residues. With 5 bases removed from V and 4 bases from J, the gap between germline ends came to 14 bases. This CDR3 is CASSGALGLYGYTF. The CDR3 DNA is TGCGCCAGCAGCGGTGCTTTGGGGCTCTATGGCTACACCTTC.

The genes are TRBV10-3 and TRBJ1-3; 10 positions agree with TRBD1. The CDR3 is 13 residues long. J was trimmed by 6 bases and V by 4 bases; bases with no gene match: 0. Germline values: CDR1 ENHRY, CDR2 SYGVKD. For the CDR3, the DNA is TGTGCCATCAGTGGACAGGGGGCAAACACCATATATTTT. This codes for CAISGQGANTIYF.

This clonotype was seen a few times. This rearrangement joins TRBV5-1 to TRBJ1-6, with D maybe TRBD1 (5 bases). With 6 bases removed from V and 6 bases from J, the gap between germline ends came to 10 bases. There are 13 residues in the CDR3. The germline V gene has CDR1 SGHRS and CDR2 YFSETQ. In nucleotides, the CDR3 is TGCGCCAGCACAGAGGGGTTTAATTCACCCCTCCACTTT. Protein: CASTEGFNSPLHF.

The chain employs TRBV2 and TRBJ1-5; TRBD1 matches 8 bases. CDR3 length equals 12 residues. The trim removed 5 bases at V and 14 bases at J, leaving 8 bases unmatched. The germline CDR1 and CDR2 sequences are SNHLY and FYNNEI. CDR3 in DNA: TGTGCCAGCAGTCCGAGACAGGGGTTCGAGCATTTT. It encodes CASSPRQGFEHF.

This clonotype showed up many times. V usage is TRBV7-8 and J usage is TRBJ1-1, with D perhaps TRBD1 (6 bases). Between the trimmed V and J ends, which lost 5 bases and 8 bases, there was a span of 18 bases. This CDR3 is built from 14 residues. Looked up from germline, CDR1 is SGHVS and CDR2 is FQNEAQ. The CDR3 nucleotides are TGTGCCAGCAGCATTATCGCGGACGGGACAGAAGCTTTCTTT. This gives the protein CASSIIADGTEAFF.